This TCR beta chain came from a study of blood T cell repertoires in COVID-19 (TCRdb year 2020). In the study overall: Samples from collaborators originated in the United States, Italy and Spain and spanned both the acute and convalescent phases of COVID-19. The material from the prospective study consisted of cDNA or gDNA derived from T cells, B-cell-depleted T cells, or PBMCs. Subjects who had been exposed to COVID-19, were actively infected with it, or had recovered from it provided the deeply sampled blood TCRbeta repertoires that made up the dataset. A freely available public database, intended as a resource for researchers studying the immune response to SARS-CoV-2, is where the repertoires were released. Samples came from the ongoing ImmuneRACE study (first 160 participants) plus 1,254 subjects from 6 global collaborators. Sample metadata almost always included a de-identified subject ID, COVID-19 status, age in years and sex. Where HLA class I and class II types were available, the types were taken from metadata supplied by the sample provider, not from assay-based typing. The paper as a whole reports these results and caveats: Clinical and demographic metadata were provided uncurated, with the amount varying by source and participant.

This clone was observed a handful of times. This clone's antigen is unknown. The sample holds no much larger clone one base away, and base qualities are not on file. Enrolling through a virtual design, the prospective study's participants ranged in age from roughly 18 to 90 years and lived across about two dozen United States geographic areas. In the prospective study, participants were assigned to cohorts based on the clinical history participants reported in a screening survey and a study questionnaire. For ImmuneRACE Cohort 3, a participant was defined as recovered based on two consecutive negative NP/OP PCR tests, clearance by a healthcare professional, or resolution of symptoms. In the prospective study, whole blood, serum and a nasopharyngeal or oropharyngeal swab were collected from each participant by mobile phlebotomists. Additional blood draws and questionnaires over a 2-month period could optionally be provided by prospective study participants. Before DNA extraction, prospective study blood samples were shipped either frozen or at room temperature.

TCRbeta CDR3 regions were amplified from genomic DNA using the immunoSEQ Assay, a bias-controlled multiplex PCR. Concerning the study's data processing: Within the assay, amplification of reference gene primers was used to estimate how many nucleated cells each sample contained. To quantify the absolute abundance of each unique TCRbeta CDR3 rearrangement, sequence reads were collapsed and filtered. For each sample, productive Simpson clonality was calculated as the square root of Simpson's diversity index over productive rearrangements. TCRdb stores this immuneACCESS table with in-frame sequences only. Part of the clones is absent; in the studies checked, under half of the shortfall reflects unresolved V genes, and no reason is known for the rest. Clonal size and the V and J genes are those of that table, whereas D and trimming came from the DNA. The sample has approximately 320,000 clones on record, approximately 86% of them singletons. The ten largest clones take up around 10% of the sample.

The germline V gene gives CDR1 as MNHEY and CDR2 as SVGAGI. At the junction V is shortened by 5 bases and J by 0 bases, with 11 bases in between. Measured from the cysteine to the phenylalanine, the CDR3 is 15 residues long. Only the CDR3 part of the read is kept: 45 bases, read in frame from the first base. Recombination connected TRBV6-5 to TRBJ1-3; no D gene call is confident. This receptor was taken from a woman younger than 30 who had recovered from COVID-19. Material: PBMCs or T cells enriched from blood (not recorded which). CDR3 reads: CASSLGLNSGNTIYF. The bases read TGTGCCAGCAGTCTTGGACTAAACTCTGGAAACACCATATATTTT.